This TCR beta chain originates from a study of blood T cell repertoires in COVID-19. Study summary: Acute-phase and convalescent COVID-19 samples originated in the United States, Italy and Spain. Sources were T cells, B-cell-depleted T cells, or PBMCs; the material itself was cDNA or gDNA.

Trimming removed 4 bases from V and 3 bases from J; junction bases left unmatched: 7. Germline CDR1 and CDR2: SGHDT and YYEEEE. This CDR3 has 15 residues. Participant-given clinical history determined each cohort assignment. In the authors' workflow: Amplified reference gene primers provided the basis for estimating nucleated cell counts. The protocol was immunoSEQ multiplex PCR, while the TCRdb copy is restricted to in-frame clones and leaves out a portion. That table furnishes V, J and clone size, whereas the DNA furnished D and trimming. The table includes roughly 360,000 clones, 70% to 90% detected once.

V usage is TRBV5-6 and J usage is TRBJ2-3; 8 bases line up with TRBD1. The sequence was collected from a woman under 40 with acute COVID-19. Sample: PBMCs or T cells enriched from blood (not recorded which). The CDR3 reads CASSGSRGLTDTQYF. The CDR3 DNA reads as TGTGCCAGCAGCGGATCCAGGGGGCTGACAGATACGCAGTATTTT.